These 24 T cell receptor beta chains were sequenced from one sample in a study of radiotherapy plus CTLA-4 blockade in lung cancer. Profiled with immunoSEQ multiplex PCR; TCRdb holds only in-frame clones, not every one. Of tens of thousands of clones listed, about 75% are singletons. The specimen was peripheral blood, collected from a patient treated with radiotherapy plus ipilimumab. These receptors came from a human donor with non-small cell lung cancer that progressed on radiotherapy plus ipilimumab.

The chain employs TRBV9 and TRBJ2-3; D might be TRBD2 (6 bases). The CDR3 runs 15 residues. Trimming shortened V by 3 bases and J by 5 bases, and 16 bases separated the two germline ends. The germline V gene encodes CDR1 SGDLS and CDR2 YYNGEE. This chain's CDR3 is CASSAAAGMVDTQYF. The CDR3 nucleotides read TGTGCCAGCAGCGCCGCGGCGGGGATGGTAGATACGCAGTATTTT.

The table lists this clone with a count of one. This CDR3 reads CATERGQGEGEQFF. In DNA form, the CDR3 reads TGTGCCACCGAGCGAGGACAGGGGGAAGGTGAGCAGTTCTTC. The chain combines TRBV10-3 with TRBJ2-1, with 10 positions matching TRBD1. CDR1 ENHRY and CDR2 SYGVKD come from the germline V gene. V dropped 10 bases and J dropped 9; count of bases not matched to a gene: 12. The CDR3 runs 14 residues.

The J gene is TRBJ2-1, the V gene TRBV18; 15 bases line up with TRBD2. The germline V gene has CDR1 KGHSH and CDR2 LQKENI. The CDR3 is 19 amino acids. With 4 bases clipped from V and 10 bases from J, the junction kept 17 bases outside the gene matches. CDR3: CASSLLGLAGGRVLVEQFF. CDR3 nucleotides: TGTGCCAGCTCACTACTCGGACTAGCGGGAGGGCGAGTTCTCGTCGAGCAGTTCTTC.

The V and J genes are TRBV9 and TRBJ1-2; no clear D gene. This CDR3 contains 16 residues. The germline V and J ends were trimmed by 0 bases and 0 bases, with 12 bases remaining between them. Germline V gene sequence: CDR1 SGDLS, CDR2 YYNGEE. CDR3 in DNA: TGTGCCAGCAGCGTAGAGGAGAGGCTTCCTAACTATGGCTACACCTTC. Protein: CASSVEERLPNYGYTF.

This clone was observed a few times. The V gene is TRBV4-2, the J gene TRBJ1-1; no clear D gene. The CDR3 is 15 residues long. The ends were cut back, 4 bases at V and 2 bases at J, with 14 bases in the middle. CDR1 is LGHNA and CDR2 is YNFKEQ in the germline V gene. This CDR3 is CASSPQQDTNTEAFF. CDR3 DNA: TGTGCCAGCAGCCCCCAGCAAGACACTAACACTGAAGCTTTCTTT.

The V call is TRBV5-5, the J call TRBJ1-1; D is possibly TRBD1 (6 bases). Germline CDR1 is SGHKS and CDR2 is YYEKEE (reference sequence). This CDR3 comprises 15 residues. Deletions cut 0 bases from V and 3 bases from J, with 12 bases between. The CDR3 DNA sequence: TGTGCCAGCAGCTTGGAGGGGGGAACCTACACTGAAGCTTTCTTT. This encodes CASSLEGGTYTEAFF.

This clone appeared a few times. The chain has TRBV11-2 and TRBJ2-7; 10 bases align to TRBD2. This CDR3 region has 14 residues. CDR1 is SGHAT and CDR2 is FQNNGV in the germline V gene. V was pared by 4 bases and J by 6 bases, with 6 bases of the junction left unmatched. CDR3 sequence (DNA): TGTGCCAGCAGCTCAAGCGGGGGGGCCCTCGAGCAGTACTTC. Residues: CASSSSGGALEQYF.

The CDR3 region is CASSQDSSYEQYF. CDR3 bases: TGTGCCAGCAGCCAAGACAGCTCCTACGAGCAGTACTTC. The genes are TRBV7-6 and TRBJ2-7, with D tentatively TRBD1 (5 bases). The CDR3 extends over 13 amino acids. Germline V lookup: CDR1 SGHVS, CDR2 FNYEAQ. Trimming stripped 5 bases from V and 0 bases from J, with 8 bases between.

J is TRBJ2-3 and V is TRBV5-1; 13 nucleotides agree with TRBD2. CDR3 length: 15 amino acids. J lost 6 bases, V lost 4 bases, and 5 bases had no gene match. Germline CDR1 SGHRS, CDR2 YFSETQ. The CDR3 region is CASSRGTSGEDTQYF. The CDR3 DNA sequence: TGCGCCAGCAGCCGGGGGACTAGCGGGGAGGATACGCAGTATTTT.

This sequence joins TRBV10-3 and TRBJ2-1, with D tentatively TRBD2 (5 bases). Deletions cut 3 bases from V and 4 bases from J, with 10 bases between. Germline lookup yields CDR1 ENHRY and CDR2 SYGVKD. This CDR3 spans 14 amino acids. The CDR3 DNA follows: TGTGCCATCAGTGAAGAGTCGGGATACAATGAGCAGTTCTTC. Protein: CAISEESGYNEQFF.

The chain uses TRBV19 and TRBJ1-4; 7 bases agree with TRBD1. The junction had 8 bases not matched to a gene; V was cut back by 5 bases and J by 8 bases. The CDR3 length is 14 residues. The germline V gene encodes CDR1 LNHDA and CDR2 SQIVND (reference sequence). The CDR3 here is CASSSRQGREKLFF. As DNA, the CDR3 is TGTGCCAGTAGTTCTCGACAGGGAAGAGAAAAACTGTTTTTT.

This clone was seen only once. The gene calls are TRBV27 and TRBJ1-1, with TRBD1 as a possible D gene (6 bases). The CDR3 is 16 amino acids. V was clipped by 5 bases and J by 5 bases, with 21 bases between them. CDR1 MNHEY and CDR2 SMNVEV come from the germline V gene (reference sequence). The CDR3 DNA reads TGTGCCAGCAGTCCGGGGCAAGTTCAGGGGTGGACTGAAGCTTTCTTT. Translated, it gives CASSPGQVQGWTEAFF.

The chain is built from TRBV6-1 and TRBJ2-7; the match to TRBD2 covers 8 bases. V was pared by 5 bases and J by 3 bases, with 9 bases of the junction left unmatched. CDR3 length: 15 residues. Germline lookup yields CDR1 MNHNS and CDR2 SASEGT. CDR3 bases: TGTGCCAGCAGTCCGGGTTCGGGAGGGGTCTACGAGCAGTACTTC. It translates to CASSPGSGGVYEQYF.

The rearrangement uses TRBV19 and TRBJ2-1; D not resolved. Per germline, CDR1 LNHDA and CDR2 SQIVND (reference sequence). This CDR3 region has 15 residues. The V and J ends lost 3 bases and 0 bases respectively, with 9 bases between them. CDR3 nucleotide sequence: TGTGCCAGTAGTATGGCCGCAAGCTCCTACAATGAGCAGTTCTTC. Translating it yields CASSMAASSYNEQFF.

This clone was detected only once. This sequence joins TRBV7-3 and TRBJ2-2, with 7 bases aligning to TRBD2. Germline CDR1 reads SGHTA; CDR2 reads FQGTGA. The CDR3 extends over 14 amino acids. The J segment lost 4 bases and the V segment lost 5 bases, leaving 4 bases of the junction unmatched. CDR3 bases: TGTGCCAGCAGCCCCCGCGGGGGCACCGGGGAGCTGTTTTTT. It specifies CASSPRGGTGELFF. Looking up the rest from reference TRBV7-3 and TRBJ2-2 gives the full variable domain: GAGVSQTPSNKVTEKGKYVELRCDPISGHTALYWYRQSLGQGPEFLIYFQGTGAADDSGLPNDRFFAVRPEGSVSTLKIQRTERGDSAVYLCASSPRGGTGELFFGEGSRLTVL.

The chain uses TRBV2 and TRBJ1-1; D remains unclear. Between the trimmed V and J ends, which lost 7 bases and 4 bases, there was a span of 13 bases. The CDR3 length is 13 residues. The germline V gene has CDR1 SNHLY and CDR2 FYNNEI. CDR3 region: CASTEREATEAFF. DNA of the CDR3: TGTGCCAGCACCGAGCGGGAAGCCACTGAAGCTTTCTTT.

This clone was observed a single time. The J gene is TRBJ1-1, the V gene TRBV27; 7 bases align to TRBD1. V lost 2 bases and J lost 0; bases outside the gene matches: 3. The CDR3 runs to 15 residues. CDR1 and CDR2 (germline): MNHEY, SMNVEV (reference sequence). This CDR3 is CASSLTGTVNTEAFF. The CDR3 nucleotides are TGTGCCAGCAGTTTAACCGGGACAGTGAACACTGAAGCTTTCTTT.

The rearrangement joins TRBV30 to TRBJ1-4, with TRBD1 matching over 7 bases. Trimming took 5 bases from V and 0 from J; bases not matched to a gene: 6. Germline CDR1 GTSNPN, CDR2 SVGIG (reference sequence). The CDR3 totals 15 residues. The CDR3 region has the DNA TGTGCCTGGGGACAGGAAGGGGCAACTAATGAAAAACTGTTTTTT. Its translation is CAWGQEGATNEKLFF.

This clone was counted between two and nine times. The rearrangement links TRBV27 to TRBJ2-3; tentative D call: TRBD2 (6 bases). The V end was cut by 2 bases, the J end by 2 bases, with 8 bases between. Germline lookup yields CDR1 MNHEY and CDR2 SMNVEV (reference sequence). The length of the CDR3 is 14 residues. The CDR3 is CASSLAGYTDTQYF. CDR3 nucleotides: TGTGCCAGCAGTTTAGCGGGATACACAGATACGCAGTATTTT.

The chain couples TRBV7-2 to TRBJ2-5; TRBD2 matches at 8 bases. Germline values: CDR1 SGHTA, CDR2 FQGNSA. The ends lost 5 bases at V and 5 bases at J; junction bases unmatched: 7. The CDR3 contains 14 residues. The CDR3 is CASSTGGAVETQYF. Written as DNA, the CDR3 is TGTGCCAGCAGCACCGGGGGGGCCGTCGAGACCCAGTACTTC. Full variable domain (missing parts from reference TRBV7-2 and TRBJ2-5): GAGVSQSPSNKVTEKGKDVELRCDPISGHTALYWYRQSLGQGLEFLIYFQGNSAPDKSGLPSDRFSAERTGGSVSTLTIQRTQQEDSAVYLCASSTGGAVETQYFGPGTRLLVL.

DNA of the CDR3: TGTGCCAGCTCACCCGGGTGGGGCAGTCTCACTGAAGCTTTCTTT. Translation: CASSPGWGSLTEAFF. The rearrangement links TRBV18 to TRBJ1-1, with D tentatively TRBD1 (5 bases). Trimming removed 3 bases at V and 4 bases at J, with 15 bases between. Germline CDR1 reads KGHSH; CDR2 reads LQKENI. The CDR3 has 15 residues.

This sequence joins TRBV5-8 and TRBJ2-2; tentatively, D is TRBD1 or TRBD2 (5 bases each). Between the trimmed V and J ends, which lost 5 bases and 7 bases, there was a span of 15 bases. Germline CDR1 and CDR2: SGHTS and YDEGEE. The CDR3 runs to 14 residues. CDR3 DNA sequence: TGTGCCAGCAGGGGACGCCTGCCCAGCGGGGAGCTGTTTTTT. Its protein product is CASRGRLPSGELFF.

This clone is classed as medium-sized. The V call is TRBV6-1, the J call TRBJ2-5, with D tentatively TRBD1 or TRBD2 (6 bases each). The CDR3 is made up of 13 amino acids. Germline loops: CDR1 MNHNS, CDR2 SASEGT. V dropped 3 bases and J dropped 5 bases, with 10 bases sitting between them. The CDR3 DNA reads TGTGCCAGCAGTGACGGGGGCCAGGAGACCCAGTACTTC. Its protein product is CASSDGGQETQYF.

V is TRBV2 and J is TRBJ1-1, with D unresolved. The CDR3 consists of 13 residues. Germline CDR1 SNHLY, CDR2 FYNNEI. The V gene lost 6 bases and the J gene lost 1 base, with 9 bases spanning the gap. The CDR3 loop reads CASRQERNTEAFF. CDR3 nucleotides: TGTGCCAGCAGGCAGGAACGGAACACTGAAGCTTTCTTT.